This T cell receptor beta chain was found in a study of T cell changes during pregnancy in multiple sclerosis. Data came from immunoSEQ multiplex PCR; TCRdb stores just in-frame clones and leaves some out. The data hold 30,000 to 45,000 clones, with roughly 88% observed a single time. J was trimmed by 4 bases and V by 5 bases; bases with no gene match: 17. Germline V gene lookup returns CDR1 MDHEN and CDR2 SYDVKM. This CDR3 comprises 18 residues. Source: CD4+ T cells from peripheral blood mononuclear cells, taken before pregnancy. V gene TRBV28 combines with J gene TRBJ2-3; 8 bases agree with TRBD2. The TCR comes from a female donor with multiple sclerosis, enrolled in a pregnancy study. The CDR3 DNA is TGTGCCAGCAGTACCAGGGACCGGGAGGGCCTAGGGGCAGATACGCAGTATTTT. Encoded protein: CASSTRDREGLGADTQYF.